This T cell receptor (beta chain) was found in a study of T cell responses to AZD1222 COVID-19 vaccine. The study's findings and limits: CD4 TCRs associated with vaccination spanned spike, dominating at 160-218 and 743-854. Females outnumbered males among donors, who were mostly white British; clonal diversity was possibly underestimated. Following two doses of AZD1222, Spike-specific TCR breadth and depth rose.

Germline CDR1 is MDHEN and CDR2 is SYDVKM. Trimming took 5 bases from V and 0 from J; bases not matched to a gene: 3. The CDR3 spans 15 residues. Turning to this clone: The target antigen is unknown.

This table comes from immunoSEQ multiplex PCR, and its TCRdb copy is limited to in-frame clones, with some not included. The data contain about 100,000 clones, 88% of them singletons. This sequence joins TRBV28 and TRBJ2-1, with 8 bases lining up with TRBD2. The receptor was derived from an adult in good health. The specimen was peripheral blood, collected on day 0 of AZD1222 vaccination. As DNA, the CDR3 is TGTGCCAGCAGTCAGAGCGGGAGCTCCTACAATGAGCAGTTCTTC. Translation: CASSQSGSSYNEQFF.